These 15 T cell receptor beta chains originate from one sample sequenced in a study of T cells in Graves' hyperthyroidism and ophthalmopathy. Amplified regions were TCR beta CDR3 sequences from RNA transcripts. The HTBI primer set drove a first-round RT-PCR of the TCR CDR3. TCRdb reanalysed the multiplex PCR reads using MiXCR and keeps one entry per CDR3 protein. The sample shows some 400,000 distinct CDR3 sequences, approximately 15% of them seen only once. Sequencing used blood. These receptors were obtained from a woman aged 55-70 years with Graves' hyperthyroidism.

This clonotype was seen at least ten times. This sequence joins TRBV7-9 and TRBJ2-3; no firm D call. V lost 5 bases, J lost 5 bases, and 23 bases lay in between. Germline CDR1 SEHNR, CDR2 FQNEAQ (reference sequence). The CDR3 contains 17 residues. This CDR3 is CASSHPGPASSRDTQYF. CDR3 DNA: TGTGCCAGCAGCCACCCGGGCCCTGCGAGTAGTCGAGATACGCAGTATTTT. Complete variable domain (other parts from reference TRBV7-9 and TRBJ2-3): DTGVSQNPRHKITKRGQNVTFRCDPISEHNRLYWYRQTLGQGPEFLTYFQNEAQLEKSRLLSDRFSAERPKGSFSTLEIQRTEQGDSAMYLCASSHPGPASSRDTQYFGPGTRLTVL.

The V gene is TRBV4-1, the J gene TRBJ2-1; D perhaps matches TRBD1 (7 bases). The CDR3 contains 16 residues. Germline V CDR1 and CDR2: MGHRA, YSYEKL. V shed 1 base and J shed 8 bases, with 18 bases lying between them. CDR3 amino acids: CASSQGRQGLLDEQFF. In nucleotides, the CDR3 is TGCGCCAGCAGCCAAGGGAGACAGGGACTTTTGGATGAGCAGTTCTTC.

This clonotype has ten or more counts. V and J are TRBV27 and TRBJ2-7; TRBD1 is a possible D gene (6 bases). Germline lookup yields CDR1 MNHEY and CDR2 SMNVEV (reference sequence). The CDR3 runs to 13 residues. In DNA form, the CDR3 reads TGTGCGGATACGGTAGGGGACACCTACGAGCAGTACTTC. Amino acid sequence: CADTVGDTYEQYF.

The sample holds many counts of this clonotype. The chain links TRBV7-3 to TRBJ1-1; perhaps TRBD1 as D (5 bases). Trimming took off 5 bases at V and 0 bases at J, with 10 bases between the two ends. Germline CDR1 SGHTA, CDR2 FQGTGA. This CDR3 has 14 amino acids. The DNA of the CDR3 is TGTGCCAGCAGCCAGGACAACTTGAACACTGAAGCTTTCTTT. Amino acids: CASSQDNLNTEAFF.

This clonotype was observed a handful of times. The chain carries TRBV4-2 and TRBJ2-3, with 12 bases aligning to TRBD2. Germline-derived CDR1 and CDR2 are LGHNA and YNFKEQ. The CDR3 totals 17 residues. V dropped 0 bases and J dropped 5; count of bases not matched to a gene: 6. The CDR3 coding sequence is TGTGCCAGCAGCCAAGATACTAGCGGGAGGCTTAAAGATACGCAGTATTTT. Translated: CASSQDTSGRLKDTQYF.

This chain links TRBV7-3 with TRBJ2-1; TRBD1 aligns across 9 bases. V shed 1 base and J 9 bases; nucleotides not matched to a gene: 7. Germline values: CDR1 SGHTA, CDR2 FQGTGA. The CDR3 consists of 15 residues. CDR3 in amino acids: CASSLSGTGRREQFF. The CDR3, as DNA: TGTGCCAGCAGCTTAAGTGGGACAGGGCGACGTGAGCAGTTCTTC.

At least ten counts were recorded for this clonotype. CDR3 sequence reads: CAWTTGGTYEQYF. The CDR3 DNA reads TGTGCCTGGACGACAGGGGGTACCTACGAGCAGTACTTC. V gene TRBV30 combines with J gene TRBJ2-7, with 9 bases that match TRBD1. CDR1 GTSNPN and CDR2 SVGIG come from the germline V gene (reference sequence). This CDR3 region has 13 residues. V lost 4 bases and J lost 2; bases outside the gene matches: 3.

This clonotype was observed many times. The rearrangement links TRBV28 to TRBJ2-1; D gene uncertain. The CDR3 length is 13 residues. Germline assignment: CDR1 MDHEN and CDR2 SYDVKM. The V end was cut by 1 base, the J end by 8 bases, with 9 bases between. Here the CDR3 DNA reads TGTGCCAGCAGTTTATCCCTGCACCATGAGCAGTTCTTC. It encodes CASSLSLHHEQFF.

Many counts were recorded for this clonotype. This rearrangement joins TRBV9 to TRBJ2-3; D gene uncertain. Germline V gene sequence: CDR1 SGDLS, CDR2 YYNGEE. The germline V and J ends were trimmed by 0 bases and 4 bases, with 12 bases remaining between them. This CDR3 comprises 15 residues. The CDR3 protein is CASSVADIPSDTQYF. CDR3 nucleotides: TGTGCCAGCAGCGTAGCCGACATACCTTCAGATACGCAGTATTTT.

The chain has TRBV10-2 and TRBJ2-5; TRBD2 agrees at 12 bases. The V and J ends lost 11 bases and 3 bases, in that order; junction bases with no gene match: 4. The germline V gene has CDR1 WSHSY and CDR2 SAAADI. This CDR3 comprises 13 residues. This CDR3 is CAARTSGEETQYF. CDR3 DNA sequence: TGCGCCGCCCGGACTAGCGGGGAAGAGACCCAGTACTTC.

The chain employs TRBV24-1 and TRBJ2-1, with D perhaps TRBD1 or TRBD2 (5 bases each). Germline loops: CDR1 KGHDR, CDR2 SFDVKD. V lost 1 base, J lost 0 bases, and 9 bases lay in between. The CDR3 totals 16 residues. The CDR3 DNA follows: TGTGCCACCAGTGATTTTTCGGGGCCCTCCTACAATGAGCAGTTCTTC. Translated: CATSDFSGPSYNEQFF.

The chain is built from TRBV11-2 and TRBJ1-1; maybe TRBD1 (6 bases). Per the germline V gene, CDR1 is SGHAT and CDR2 is FQNNGV. The CDR3 is 13 residues long. Deletions cut 1 base from V and 7 bases from J, with 10 bases between. The CDR3 protein is CASSLVRGGEAFF. The DNA for the CDR3 is TGTGCCAGCAGCTTAGTTCGAGGGGGTGAAGCTTTCTTT.

This clonotype was counted only a few times. This chain uses TRBV20-1 with TRBJ2-7; 16 nucleotides agree with TRBD2. Unmatched junction bases numbered 10, after V lost 6 bases and J lost 2 bases. Per the germline V gene, CDR1 is DFQATT and CDR2 is SNEGSKA (reference sequence). This CDR3 is 17 amino acids long. As DNA, the CDR3 is TGCAGTGCCAAAGACCCGGGACTAGCGGGAGGGACCTACGAGCAGTACTTC. It translates to CSAKDPGLAGGTYEQYF.

This clonotype was seen ten or more times. The chain links TRBV9 to TRBJ2-7; perhaps TRBD2 as D (5 bases). Germline CDR1 SGDLS, CDR2 YYNGEE. CDR3 length: 14 residues. Deletions cut 3 bases from V and 5 bases from J, with 15 bases between. The CDR3 nucleotides are TGTGCCAGCAGCGGGGGAGCCCTAGGCGACGAGCAGTACTTC. It specifies CASSGGALGDEQYF.

The V call is TRBV10-1, the J call TRBJ2-5; 9 nucleotides match TRBD2. V gave up 0 bases and J gave up 5 bases; unmatched junction bases: 7. The CDR3 loop spans 16 amino acids. Per germline, CDR1 WNHNN and CDR2 SYGVQD (reference sequence). The CDR3 DNA follows: TGCGCCAGCAGTGAGTCGGCGGGAGGGGGTGAGGAGACCCAGTACTTC. This translates into CASSESAGGGEETQYF.